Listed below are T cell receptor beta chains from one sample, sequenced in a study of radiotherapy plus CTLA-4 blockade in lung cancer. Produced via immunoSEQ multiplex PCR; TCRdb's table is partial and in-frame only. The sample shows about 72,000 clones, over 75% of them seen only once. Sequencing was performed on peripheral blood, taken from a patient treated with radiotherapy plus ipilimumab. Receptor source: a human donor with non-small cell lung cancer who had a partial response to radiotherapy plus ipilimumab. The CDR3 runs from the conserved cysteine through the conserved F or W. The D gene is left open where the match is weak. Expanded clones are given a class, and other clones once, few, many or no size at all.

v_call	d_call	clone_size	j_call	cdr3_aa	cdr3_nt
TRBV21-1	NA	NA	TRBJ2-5	CASSLFSTAQETQYF	TGTGCCAGCAGCCTGTTTTCGACAGCCCAAGAGACCCAGTACTTC
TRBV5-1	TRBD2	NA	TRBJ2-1	CASSLGLAAPYNEQFF	TGCGCCAGCAGCTTGGGACTAGCGGCCCCCTACAATGAGCAGTTCTTC
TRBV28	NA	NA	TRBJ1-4	CASSPPPRGEKLFF	TGTGCCAGCAGTCCCCCCCCCAGAGGGGAAAAACTGTTTTTT
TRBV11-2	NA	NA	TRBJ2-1	CASSLERVNEQFF	TGTGCCAGCAGCTTAGAGAGGGTCAATGAGCAGTTCTTC
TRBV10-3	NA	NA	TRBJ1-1	CAISEIRRSRGQEAFF	TGTGCCATCAGTGAAATAAGGAGAAGTCGCGGGCAGGAAGCTTTCTTT
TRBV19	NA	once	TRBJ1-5	CASKDSSNQPQHF	TGTGCCAGTAAGGACTCTAGCAATCAGCCCCAGCATTTT
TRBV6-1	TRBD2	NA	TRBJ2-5	CASSPGLVETQYF	TGTGCCAGCAGCCCTGGACTAGTAGAGACCCAGTACTTC
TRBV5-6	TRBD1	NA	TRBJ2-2	CASSFFGQVNTGELFF	TGTGCCAGCAGCTTTTTCGGACAGGTGAACACCGGGGAGCTGTTTTTT
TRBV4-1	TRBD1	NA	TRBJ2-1	CASSRQTGRTYNEQFF	TGCGCCAGCAGCCGACAGACAGGGAGAACCTACAATGAGCAGTTCTTC
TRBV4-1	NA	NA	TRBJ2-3	CASSLRPSADTQYF	TGCGCCAGCAGCCTTCGCCCCAGCGCAGATACGCAGTATTTT
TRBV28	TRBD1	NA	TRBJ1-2	CASTLGTGGFGGGYTF	TGTGCCAGCACCCTAGGGACAGGGGGCTTTGGCGGTGGCTACACCTTC
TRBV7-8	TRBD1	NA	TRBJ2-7	CASSETPGQLASYEQYF	TGTGCCAGCAGCGAAACCCCGGGACAGCTTGCCTCGTACGAGCAGTACTTC
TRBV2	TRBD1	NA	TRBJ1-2	CASSDIPTGNYGYGYTF	TGTGCCAGCAGTGACATACCGACAGGGAACTACGGCTATGGCTACACCTTC
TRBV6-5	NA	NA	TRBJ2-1	CTSSYGGPREQFF	TGTACCAGCAGTTACGGGGGCCCCCGTGAGCAGTTCTTC
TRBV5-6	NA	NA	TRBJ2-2	CASSFGESGELFF	TGTGCCAGCAGCTTTGGAGAGTCCGGGGAGCTGTTTTTT
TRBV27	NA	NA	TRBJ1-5	CASSFSRGSQPQHF	TGTGCCAGCAGTTTTTCCCGGGGGTCCCAGCCCCAGCATTTT
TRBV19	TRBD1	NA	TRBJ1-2	CASSIGTGTYGYTF	TGTGCCAGTAGTATTGGGACAGGGACCTATGGCTACACCTTC
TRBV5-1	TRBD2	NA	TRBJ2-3	CASSFTGLAGGTDTQYF	TGCGCCAGCAGCTTTACTGGACTAGCGGGAGGTACAGATACGCAGTATTTT
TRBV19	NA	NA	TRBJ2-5	CASSMRIRETQYF	TGTGCCAGTAGTATGAGGATCCGAGAGACCCAGTACTTC
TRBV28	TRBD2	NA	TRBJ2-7	CASSPTSGYEQYF	TGTGCCAGCAGCCCGACTAGCGGATACGAGCAGTACTTC
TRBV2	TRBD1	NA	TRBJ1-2	CASSQSGTGNYGYTF	TGTGCCAGCAGCCAGTCCGGGACAGGGAACTATGGCTACACCTTC
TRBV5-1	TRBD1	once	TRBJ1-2	CASSLDPGQGVYGYTF	TGCGCCAGCAGCTTGGATCCGGGACAGGGAGTCTATGGCTACACCTTC
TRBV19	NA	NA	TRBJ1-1	CASSIWPSNAFF	TGTGCCAGTAGTATCTGGCCGTCAAACGCTTTCTTT
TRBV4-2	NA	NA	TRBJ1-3	CASSQVSGNTIYF	TGTGCCAGCAGCCAAGTGTCGGGAAACACCATATATTTT
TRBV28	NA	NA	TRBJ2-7	CASSLSGAFYEQYF	TGTGCCAGCAGTTTATCAGGGGCTTTCTACGAGCAGTACTTC
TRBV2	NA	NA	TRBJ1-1	CASTKGAGTEAFF	TGTGCCAGCACCAAAGGGGCAGGCACTGAAGCTTTCTTT
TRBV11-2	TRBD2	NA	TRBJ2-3	CASSTWTSGITDTQYF	TGTGCCAGCAGCACATGGACTAGCGGGATTACAGATACGCAGTATTTT